A single sample gave rise to the 16 T cell receptor beta chains below, sequenced in a study of T cells expressing NK-cell markers. TCRdb reprocessed the 5' RACE reads, with one entry per CDR3 protein and no DNA. Recorded here are 350,000 to 400,000 distinct CDR3 sequences; the top ten clones represent about 10%. The sequenced material came from blood T cells: a sorted CD56 or NKG2C T cell subset, CD4+ or CD8+ T cells, or bulk PBMC T cells (not recorded which). These receptors all stem from a woman aged 45 to 65 in good health.

The chain carries TRBV20-1 and TRBJ2-3; the TCRdb D gene call, TRBD2, has no DNA to confirm it. Germline CDR1 and CDR2: DFQATT and SNEGSKA (reference sequence). The CDR3 is 16 amino acids. CDR3 sequence reads: CSASLPTSGRADTQYF.

The rearrangement joins TRBV12-3 or TRBV12-4 to TRBJ1-1. This CDR3 is 14 amino acids long. CDR3 residues: CASSFGSMNTEAFF.

The chain has TRBV12-3 or TRBV12-4 and TRBJ1-2. The length of the CDR3 is 13 residues. The CDR3: CASISPPPSGYTF.

The rearrangement uses TRBV5-4 and TRBJ2-1. This CDR3 has 14 residues. Germline V CDR1 and CDR2: SGHNT, YYREEE (reference sequence). The CDR3 is CASSMSNSYNEQFF.

The chain has TRBV28 and TRBJ2-3; absent DNA, TCRdb's TRBD2 call cannot be checked. This CDR3 region has 19 residues. Germline V CDR1 and CDR2: MDHEN, SYDVKM. CDR3 protein: CASSFVGLAGGPGTDTQYF.

The V call is TRBV12-3 or TRBV12-4, the J call TRBJ2-3. This CDR3 region has 12 residues. This CDR3 reads CASTSTPDTQYF.

This chain joins TRBV12-3 or TRBV12-4 and TRBJ1-2. The CDR3 runs 12 residues. CDR3 region: CASSLLTYGYTF.

The chain carries TRBV11-2 and TRBJ2-1; the TCRdb D gene call, TRBD2, has no DNA to confirm it. CDR3 size: 18 residues. Germline CDR1 and CDR2: SGHAT and FQNNGV. The CDR3 loop is CASSLLVRASGGYNEQFF.

V usage is TRBV7-6 and J usage is TRBJ2-7. CDR3 size: 13 residues. CDR1 SGHVS and CDR2 FNYEAQ come from the germline V gene. The CDR3 sequence: CASSLVGSGEQYF.

The chain links TRBV6-5 to TRBJ2-1; the TRBD1 assignment by TCRdb is unverifiable without DNA. Germline CDR1 reads MNHEY; CDR2 reads SVGAGI. The CDR3 is 16 residues long. CDR3 protein: CASSYSTSAPDNEQFF.

The genes are TRBV6-6 and TRBJ2-3; TCRdb lists TRBD1, though no DNA is available to test this call. The CDR3 extends over 14 amino acids. Germline V CDR1 and CDR2: MNHNY, SVGAGI (reference sequence). CDR3 loop: CASSYAQGSDTQYF.

The chain carries TRBV5-1 and TRBJ2-3; TCRdb indicates TRBD2, and absent DNA this call remains unverified. The CDR3 length is 13 residues. The germline V gene has CDR1 SGHRS and CDR2 YFSETQ. This CDR3 is CASGRAHTDTQYF.

The rearrangement uses TRBV12-3 or TRBV12-4 and TRBJ2-1; the TCRdb call, TRBD1, lacks DNA for checking. The CDR3 loop spans 14 amino acids. The CDR3 spells CASSPGTVSGEQFF.

The V call is TRBV6-5, the J call TRBJ2-5; TCRdb outputs TRBD2, but without DNA this stays unchecked. The CDR3 totals 16 residues. Germline V gene sequence: CDR1 MNHEY, CDR2 SVGAGI. The CDR3 loop is CASRRAGETLQETQYF.

The V gene is TRBV5-1, the J gene TRBJ2-1; the TCRdb D gene call, TRBD2, has no DNA to confirm it. The CDR3 loop spans 16 amino acids. Germline V CDR1 and CDR2: SGHRS, YFSETQ. CDR3: CASSPGGLAGPNEQFF. Variable domain in full (rest from reference TRBV5-1 and TRBJ2-1): KAGVTQTPRYLIKTRGQQVTLSCSPISGHRSVSWYQQTPGQGLQFLFEYFSETQRNKGNFPGRFSGRQFSNSRSEMNVSTLELGDSALYLCASSPGGLAGPNEQFFGPGTRLTVL.

The chain joins TRBV12-3 or TRBV12-4 to TRBJ1-5. The CDR3 consists of 13 residues. CDR3 sequence: CASSLISNQPQHF.